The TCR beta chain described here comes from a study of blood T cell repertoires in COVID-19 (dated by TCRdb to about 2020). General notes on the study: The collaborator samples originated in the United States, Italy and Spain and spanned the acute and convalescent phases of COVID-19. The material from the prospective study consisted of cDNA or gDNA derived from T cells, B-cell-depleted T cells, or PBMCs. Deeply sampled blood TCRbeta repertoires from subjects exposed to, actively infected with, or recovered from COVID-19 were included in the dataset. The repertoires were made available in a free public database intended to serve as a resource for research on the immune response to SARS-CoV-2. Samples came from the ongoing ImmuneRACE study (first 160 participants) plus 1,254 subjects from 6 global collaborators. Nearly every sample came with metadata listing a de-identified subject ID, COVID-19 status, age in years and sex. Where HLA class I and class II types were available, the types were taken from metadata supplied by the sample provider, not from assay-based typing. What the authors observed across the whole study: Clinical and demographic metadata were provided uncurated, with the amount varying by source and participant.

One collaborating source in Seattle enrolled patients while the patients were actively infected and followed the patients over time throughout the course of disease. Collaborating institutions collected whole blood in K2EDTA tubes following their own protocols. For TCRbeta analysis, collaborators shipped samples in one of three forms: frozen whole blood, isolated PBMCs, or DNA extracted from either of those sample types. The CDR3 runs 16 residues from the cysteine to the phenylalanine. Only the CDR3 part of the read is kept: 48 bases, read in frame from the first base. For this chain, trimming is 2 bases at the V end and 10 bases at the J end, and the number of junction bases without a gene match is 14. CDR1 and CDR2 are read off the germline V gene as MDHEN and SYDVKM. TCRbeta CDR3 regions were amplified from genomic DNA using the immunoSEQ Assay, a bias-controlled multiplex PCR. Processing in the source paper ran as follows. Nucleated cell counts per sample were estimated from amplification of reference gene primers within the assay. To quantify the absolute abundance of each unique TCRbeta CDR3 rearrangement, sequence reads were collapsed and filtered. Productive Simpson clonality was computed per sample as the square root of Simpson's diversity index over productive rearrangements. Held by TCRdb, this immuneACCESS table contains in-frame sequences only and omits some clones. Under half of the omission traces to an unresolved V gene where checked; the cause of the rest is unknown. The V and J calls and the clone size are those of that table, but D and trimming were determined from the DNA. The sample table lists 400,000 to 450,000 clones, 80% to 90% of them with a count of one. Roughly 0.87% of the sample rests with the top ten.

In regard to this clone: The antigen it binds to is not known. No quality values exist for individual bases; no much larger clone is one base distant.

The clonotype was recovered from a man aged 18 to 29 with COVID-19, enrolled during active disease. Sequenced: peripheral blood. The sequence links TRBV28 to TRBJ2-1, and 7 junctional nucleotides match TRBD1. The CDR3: CASSLLSGGRGMEQFF. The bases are TGTGCCAGCAGTTTACTAAGTGGCGGCAGGGGGATGGAGCAGTTCTTC.